Sequencing of this TCR beta chain was carried out in a study of cytomegalovirus exposure and HLA in healthy donors. Study observations and caveats: Several top significant clusters appeared, in a later analysis, to be linked to common viral pathogens.

This PCR relied on a set of 60 Vbeta primers and 13 Jbeta primers. Assay: immunoSEQ multiplex PCR; the TCRdb copy retains only in-frame clones and omits some. This sample has 70,000 to 95,000 clones; over 75% occur once, and the top ten carry 13%. Trimming stripped 10 bases from V and 3 bases from J, with 15 bases between. Germline V gene data show CDR1 as LNHDA and CDR2 as SQIVND (reference sequence). The CDR3 length is 13 residues. Notes on this clone: The antigen remains unidentified.

The source is a human donor in good health. Sequencing was carried out using PBMCs. The rearrangement links TRBV19 to TRBJ1-2; tentatively, D is TRBD1 (5 bases). For the CDR3, the DNA is TGTGCCACCGGAACCCCAGGGTACTATGGCTACACCTTC. Encoded protein: CATGTPGYYGYTF.